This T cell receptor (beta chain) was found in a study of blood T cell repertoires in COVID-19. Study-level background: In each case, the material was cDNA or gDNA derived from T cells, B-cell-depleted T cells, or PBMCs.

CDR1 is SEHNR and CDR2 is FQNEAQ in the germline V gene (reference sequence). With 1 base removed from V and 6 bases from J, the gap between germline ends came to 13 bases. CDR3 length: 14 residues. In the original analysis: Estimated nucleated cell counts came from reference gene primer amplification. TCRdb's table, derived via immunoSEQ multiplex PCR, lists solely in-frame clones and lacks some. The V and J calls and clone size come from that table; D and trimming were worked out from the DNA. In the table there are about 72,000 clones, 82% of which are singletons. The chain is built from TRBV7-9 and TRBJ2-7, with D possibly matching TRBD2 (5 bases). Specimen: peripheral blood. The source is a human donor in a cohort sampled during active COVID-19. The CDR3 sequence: CASSLGTYFSEQYF. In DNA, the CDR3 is TGTGCCAGCAGCTTAGGGACTTATTTCAGCGAGCAGTACTTC.